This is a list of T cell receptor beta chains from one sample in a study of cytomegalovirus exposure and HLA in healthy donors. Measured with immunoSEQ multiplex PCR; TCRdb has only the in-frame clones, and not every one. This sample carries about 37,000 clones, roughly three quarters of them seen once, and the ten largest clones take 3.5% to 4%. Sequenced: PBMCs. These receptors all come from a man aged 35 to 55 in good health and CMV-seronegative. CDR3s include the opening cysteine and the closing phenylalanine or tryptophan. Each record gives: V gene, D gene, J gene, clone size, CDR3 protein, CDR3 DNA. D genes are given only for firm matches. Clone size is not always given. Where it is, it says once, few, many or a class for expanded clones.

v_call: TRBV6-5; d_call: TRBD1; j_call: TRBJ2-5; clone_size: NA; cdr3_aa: CASSGGSETQYF; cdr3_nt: TGTGCCAGCTCAGGGGGCAGTGAGACCCAGTACTTC
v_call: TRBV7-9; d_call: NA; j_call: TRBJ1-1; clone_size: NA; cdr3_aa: CASSLGSGAPEAFF; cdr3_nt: TGTGCCAGCAGCTTAGGGTCAGGGGCCCCTGAAGCTTTCTTT
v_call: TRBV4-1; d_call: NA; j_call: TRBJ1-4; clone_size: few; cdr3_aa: CASSQGNSAGPTNEKLFF; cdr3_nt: TGCGCCAGCAGCCAAGGCAATTCGGCGGGTCCAACTAATGAAAAACTGTTTTTT
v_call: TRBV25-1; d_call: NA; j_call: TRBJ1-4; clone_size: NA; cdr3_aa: CASSEGRPREKLFF; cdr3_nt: TGTGCCAGCAGTGAGGGGAGGCCAAGGGAAAAACTGTTTTTT
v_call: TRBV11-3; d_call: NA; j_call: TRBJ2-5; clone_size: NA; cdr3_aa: CASSLGAGRKETQYF; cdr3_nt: TGTGCCAGCAGCCTAGGGGCGGGACGTAAAGAGACCCAGTACTTC
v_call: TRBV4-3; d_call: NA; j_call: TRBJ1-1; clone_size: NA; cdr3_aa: CASSQVRGQNEAFF; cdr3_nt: TGCGCCAGCAGCCAAGTAAGAGGGCAGAATGAAGCTTTCTTT
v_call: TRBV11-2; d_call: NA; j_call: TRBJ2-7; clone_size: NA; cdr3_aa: CASSFEDGAVAYEQYF; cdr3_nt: TGTGCCAGCAGCTTCGAGGATGGGGCGGTGGCCTACGAGCAGTACTTC
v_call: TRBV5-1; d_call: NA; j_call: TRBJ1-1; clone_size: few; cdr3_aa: CASSLDIHMNTEAFF; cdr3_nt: TGCGCCAGCAGCTTGGATATCCACATGAACACTGAAGCTTTCTTT
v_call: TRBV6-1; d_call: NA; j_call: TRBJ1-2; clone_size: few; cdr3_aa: CASMRGGEGYTF; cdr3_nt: TGTGCCAGCATGAGGGGAGGGGAGGGCTACACCTTC
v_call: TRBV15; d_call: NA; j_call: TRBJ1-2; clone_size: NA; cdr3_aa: CATSRDLGAGYGYTF; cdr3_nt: TGTGCCACCAGCAGAGACCTAGGCGCGGGCTATGGCTACACCTTC
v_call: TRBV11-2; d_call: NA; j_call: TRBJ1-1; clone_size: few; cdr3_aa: CASSPIVRRNTEAFF; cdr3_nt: TGTGCCAGCAGCCCCATTGTTCGGAGGAACACTGAAGCTTTCTTT